Below are 5 T cell receptor beta chains sequenced from a single sample in a study of response to subunit inactivated influenza vaccine. MiXCR was run by TCRdb on the RT-PCR reads, yielding one entry per CDR3 protein. This sample has under 800,000 distinct CDR3 sequences; about 15% occur once, and the top ten carry approximately 6.5%. The sequencing used PBMCs from blood, collected 14 to 15 days before vaccination. These receptors came from a middle-aged man who received an inactivated influenza vaccine.

This clonotype was observed a few times. The chain recombines TRBV29-1 with TRBJ1-5, with D perhaps TRBD1 (6 bases). The V end lost 4 bases, the J end lost 6 bases, and 19 bases lay between the germline ends. This CDR3 has 15 residues. CDR1 and CDR2 from the germline V gene are SQVTM and ANQGSEA. The CDR3 region has the DNA TGCAGCGTTGTGATGGCAGGGGTCTGGGGTCAGCCCCAGCATTTT. The encoded protein is CSVVMAGVWGQPQHF. The full variable domain, in which reference TRBV29-1 and TRBJ1-5 provide the parts outside the CDR3, is SAVISQKPSRDICQRGTSLTIQCQVDSQVTMMFWYRQQPGQSLTLIATANQGSEATYESGFVIDKFPISRPNLTFSTLTVSNMSPEDSSIYLCSVVMAGVWGQPQHFGDGTRLSIL.

The sample holds a few counts of this clonotype. This rearrangement joins TRBV19 to TRBJ2-1; the D is unclear. Trimming removed 3 bases at V and 9 bases at J, with 21 bases between. CDR3 length equals 16 residues. Germline lookup yields CDR1 LNHDA and CDR2 SQIVND (reference sequence). This CDR3 is CASSILGDSNWAEQFF. The CDR3 nucleotides read TGTGCCAGTAGTATTCTTGGAGATAGTAACTGGGCTGAGCAGTTCTTC.

V is TRBV5-1 and J is TRBJ1-4; 7 nucleotides line up with TRBD1. Germline V CDR1 and CDR2: SGHRS, YFSETQ. J gave up 0 bases and V 7 bases, and 9 bases lay outside the gene matches. This CDR3 comprises 16 residues. CDR3 in DNA: TGCGCCAGCGCCAACGGTGGGACAGCAACTAATGAAAAACTGTTTTTT. This gives the protein CASANGGTATNEKLFF.

This clonotype was observed a few times. V and J are TRBV30 and TRBJ1-6; D gene unclear. Trimming pared 1 base from V and 10 bases from J, leaving 8 bases between. CDR1 is GTSNPN, CDR2 SVGIG, per germline (reference sequence). CDR3 length: 12 residues. The CDR3 is CAWSGTASPLHF. The CDR3 nucleotides are TGTGCCTGGAGTGGAACAGCCTCACCCCTCCACTTT.

A few counts support this clonotype. J is TRBJ2-7 and V is TRBV28; D perhaps matches TRBD1 (6 bases). V lost 4 bases, J lost 2 bases, and 21 bases lay in between. CDR1 and CDR2 from the germline V gene are MDHEN and SYDVKM. The CDR3 is 17 amino acids. CDR3 residues: CASSSRTDPRWAYEQYF. The DNA for the CDR3 is TGTGCCAGCAGTTCCAGGACAGACCCCCGGTGGGCCTACGAGCAGTACTTC.